Following are 22 T cell receptor beta chains from one sample sequenced in a study of T cell responses to AZD1222 COVID-19 vaccine. Clones were read by immunoSEQ multiplex PCR, and TCRdb kept only the in-frame ones, dropping some. The table includes 150,000 to 200,000 clones, 85% to 95% detected once. The material was peripheral blood, obtained on day 0 of AZD1222 vaccination. The origin of the receptors is an adult in good health.

V and J are TRBV7-8 and TRBJ1-1; D might be TRBD1 (5 bases). The germline V gene encodes CDR1 SGHVS and CDR2 FQNEAQ. There are 14 residues in the CDR3. V was pared by 4 bases and J by 5 bases, with 14 bases between. This chain's CDR3 is CASSSPYKGTEAFF. Here the CDR3 DNA reads TGTGCCAGCAGCTCCCCTTATAAGGGGACTGAAGCTTTCTTT.

CDR3 DNA: TGTGCCAGCATTAAAAGGGGGGGACAGAACTCCTACGAGCAGTACTTC. Amino acids: CASIKRGGQNSYEQYF. The V call is TRBV7-8, the J call TRBJ2-7; D is tentatively TRBD1 or TRBD2 (7 bases each). The CDR3 loop spans 16 amino acids. Looked up from germline, CDR1 is SGHVS and CDR2 is FQNEAQ. Trimming took 7 bases from V and 0 from J, leaving 19 bases between them.

The CDR3 DNA reads as TGTGCCAGCAGTGGGCAAGCGGGTTGGAAAGATACGCAGTATTTT. Protein: CASSGQAGWKDTQYF. The rearrangement joins TRBV2 to TRBJ2-3; D perhaps matches TRBD2 (6 bases). CDR1 is SNHLY and CDR2 is FYNNEI in the germline V gene. This CDR3 has 15 amino acids. Trimming removed 4 bases from V and 5 bases from J, with 16 bases in between.

The genes are TRBV30 and TRBJ1-5, with a tentative D call TRBD1 (6 bases). This CDR3 is 16 amino acids long. CDR1 is GTSNPN, CDR2 SVGIG, per germline (reference sequence). V was cut by 3 bases and J by 4 bases, with 19 bases left in between. The CDR3 DNA follows: TGTGCCTGGAGCGGAGGGGTGAGCAGGGGAAATCAGCCCCAGCATTTT. Translating it yields CAWSGGVSRGNQPQHF.

The rearrangement uses TRBV7-2 and TRBJ2-5; D not resolved. Germline V lookup: CDR1 SGHTA, CDR2 FQGNSA. V gave up 4 bases and J gave up 4 bases, with 16 bases separating them. The CDR3 contains 15 residues. In nucleotides, the CDR3 is TGTGCCAGCAGCTCGTTCGGCGTGGCCCGAGAGACCCAGTACTTC. Translation gives CASSSFGVARETQYF.

The rearrangement joins TRBV7-2 to TRBJ2-3; D is unresolved. The V end was cut by 1 base, the J end by 2 bases, with 7 bases between. Germline CDR1 SGHTA, CDR2 FQGNSA. The CDR3 is made up of 14 amino acids. This CDR3 is CASSLEETTDTQYF. The CDR3 DNA is TGTGCCAGCAGCTTAGAGGAGACCACAGATACGCAGTATTTT.

V gene TRBV30 combines with J gene TRBJ2-7; D possibly corresponds to TRBD2 (6 bases). From germline, CDR1 is GTSNPN and CDR2 SVGIG (reference sequence). Trimming pared 0 bases from V and 1 base from J, leaving 13 bases between. The CDR3 length is 15 residues. Written as DNA, the CDR3 is TGTGCCTGGAGTGTAAATTACGGAGGGTCCTACGAGCAGTACTTC. Translated: CAWSVNYGGSYEQYF.

This clone was found once. This sequence joins TRBV14 and TRBJ1-2; D gene ambiguous. The CDR3 extends over 14 amino acids. Germline values: CDR1 SGHDN, CDR2 FVKESK. Trimming cost V 4 bases and J 2 bases, with 11 bases left between them. The CDR3 sequence is CASSPPTKNYGYTF. The DNA for the CDR3 is TGTGCCAGCAGCCCCCCGACGAAAAACTATGGCTACACCTTC. Based on the CDR3 plus reference TRBV14 and TRBJ1-2, the full variable domain is EAGVTQFPSHSVIEKGQTVTLRCDPISGHDNLYWYRRVMGKEIKFLLHFVKESKQDESGMPNNRFLAERTGGTYSTLKVQPAELEDSGVYFCASSPPTKNYGYTFGSGTRLTVV.

The chain joins TRBV4-1 to TRBJ2-1; 10 bases match TRBD2. The V and J ends lost 3 bases and 6 bases, in that order; junction bases with no gene match: 8. CDR3 length equals 16 residues. Per germline, CDR1 MGHRA and CDR2 YSYEKL. In DNA, the CDR3 is TGCGCCAGCAGCCAGCAAAGCGGGGGGGCCTTCAATGAGCAGTTCTTC. This gives the protein CASSQQSGGAFNEQFF.

This clone has only one observation. The chain employs TRBV4-2 and TRBJ1-5, with D maybe TRBD1 (6 bases). The germline gives CDR1 LGHNA, CDR2 YNFKEQ. Trimming pared 6 bases from V and 4 bases from J, leaving 10 bases between. The CDR3 length is 13 residues. DNA for the CDR3: TGTGCCAGCAGTCCAGGACAGAATCAGCCCCAGCATTTT. Its protein is CASSPGQNQPQHF.

V and J are TRBV28 and TRBJ1-2; 10 positions match TRBD1. There are 13 residues in the CDR3. J gave up 6 bases and V 6 bases, and 4 bases lay outside the gene matches. The germline gives CDR1 MDHEN, CDR2 SYDVKM. DNA of the CDR3: TGTGCCAGCAGGACAGGGGGCGTTGATGGCTACACCTTC. Translation gives CASRTGGVDGYTF.

This sequence joins TRBV11-3 and TRBJ2-7; no firm D call. CDR3 length: 15 amino acids. Between the trimmed V and J ends, which lost 1 base and 2 bases, there was a span of 12 bases. CDR1 is SGHNT, CDR2 YENEEA, per germline. The CDR3 here is CASSLGWGPPYEQYF. The CDR3 DNA reads TGTGCCAGCAGCTTAGGTTGGGGTCCTCCCTACGAGCAGTACTTC.

The chain is built from TRBV3-1 (or the pseudogene TRBV3-2) and TRBJ2-5; D is ambiguous. The germline V and J ends were trimmed by 0 bases and 4 bases, with 6 bases remaining between them. The CDR3 length is 13 residues. The germline CDR1 and CDR2 sequences are LGHDT and YNNKEL (reference sequence). In DNA, the CDR3 is TGTGCCAGCAGCCAAGATCTAGTAGAGACCCAGTACTTC. It specifies CASSQDLVETQYF.

The rearrangement links TRBV7-9 to TRBJ1-2; unclear D gene. From germline, CDR1 is SEHNR and CDR2 FQNEAQ (reference sequence). This CDR3 is built from 12 residues. V was clipped by 5 bases and J by 5 bases, with 9 bases between them. The CDR3 loop reads CASSPGLYGYTF. CDR3 bases: TGTGCCAGCAGCCCGGGTCTTTATGGCTACACCTTC. The full variable domain, in which reference TRBV7-9 and TRBJ1-2 provide the parts outside the CDR3, is DTGVSQNPRHKITKRGQNVTFRCDPISEHNRLYWYRQTLGQGPEFLTYFQNEAQLEKSRLLSDRFSAERPKGSFSTLEIQRTEQGDSAMYLCASSPGLYGYTFGSGTRLTVV.

V is TRBV6-1 and J is TRBJ1-5; D is unclear. Trimming stripped 2 bases from V and 0 bases from J, with 11 bases between. Germline values: CDR1 MNHNS, CDR2 SASEGT. CDR3 size: 16 residues. CDR3 bases: TGTGCCAGCAGTGAACCACCCGGGCCTAGCAATCAGCCCCAGCATTTT. This sequence encodes CASSEPPGPSNQPQHF.

The rearrangement uses TRBV7-8 and TRBJ1-6; the D is unclear. In germline, CDR1 is SGHVS, CDR2 FQNEAQ. The V and J ends lost 10 bases and 0 bases respectively, with 13 bases between them. The CDR3 consists of 15 residues. The CDR3, as DNA: TGTGCCACCGCGTCGGCCTACTCCTATAATTCACCCCTCCACTTT. Its protein product is CATASAYSYNSPLHF.

This rearrangement joins TRBV11-3 to TRBJ1-1; no definite D call. The germline V and J ends were trimmed by 8 bases and 0 bases, with 10 bases remaining between them. This CDR3 comprises 13 residues. CDR1 and CDR2 from the germline V gene are SGHNT and YENEEA. In DNA form, the CDR3 reads TGTGCCAGCTCCCAAGGTCTGAACACTGAAGCTTTCTTT. This sequence encodes CASSQGLNTEAFF.

The chain has TRBV3-1 (or the pseudogene TRBV3-2) and TRBJ1-5, with D perhaps TRBD1 (5 bases). Deletions cut 4 bases from V and 7 bases from J, with 17 bases between. In germline, CDR1 is LGHDT, CDR2 YNNKEL (reference sequence). This CDR3 contains 15 residues. CDR3 coding DNA: TGTGCCAGCAGCCCCCGGGACTGGCTCGGGCAGCCCCAGCATTTT. Protein product: CASSPRDWLGQPQHF.

The chain has TRBV11-3 and TRBJ2-1; no definite D call. V lost 5 bases and J lost 2, with 4 bases in between. The germline V gene has CDR1 SGHNT and CDR2 YENEEA. This CDR3 is built from 12 residues. In DNA, the CDR3 is TGTGCCAGCAGCAAACCCTACAATGAGCAGTTCTTC. The encoded protein is CASSKPYNEQFF.

The chain employs TRBV14 and TRBJ1-2, with 7 bases matching TRBD1. In germline, CDR1 is SGHDN, CDR2 FVKESK. V lost 2 bases, J lost 6 bases, and 3 bases stayed unmatched. This CDR3 is 13 amino acids long. The CDR3 sequence is CASSQTGAHGYTF. The CDR3 DNA reads TGTGCCAGCAGCCAAACAGGGGCCCATGGCTACACCTTC.

The chain couples TRBV7-9 to TRBJ2-7; TRBD2 agrees at 14 bases. The junction had 10 bases not matched to a gene; V was cut back by 5 bases and J by 7 bases. The CDR3 has 16 amino acids. CDR1 is SEHNR and CDR2 is FQNEAQ in the germline V gene (reference sequence). As DNA, the CDR3 is TGTGCCAGCAGCCCCCGCGGACTAGCGGGGGGCATGGAGCAGTACTTC. Translating gives CASSPRGLAGGMEQYF.

The CDR3 here is CASSPGQTAASNQPQHF. CDR3 DNA sequence: TGTGCCAGCAGCCCGGGACAGACTGCCGCAAGCAATCAGCCCCAGCATTTT. The chain combines TRBV6-2 or TRBV6-3 with TRBJ1-5, with 7 bases that match TRBD1. CDR3 length equals 17 residues. Germline-derived CDR1 and CDR2 are MNHEY and SVGEGT. V lost 6 bases to trimming and J lost 1 base; unmatched junction nucleotides: 12.